The 24 T cell receptor beta chains given below trace back to one sample, sequenced in a study of beta chain features in type 1 diabetes. The investigators reverse transcribed all of the isolated RNA, so they sequenced expressed TCRB transcripts. Libraries were prepared by immunoSEQ multiplex PCR; TCRdb keeps only in-frame clonotypes and omits some of them. This table holds some 900,000 clones, 15% to 20% found once. Sample: naive CD4+ T cells from blood. These receptors all come from a woman aged 18 to 35 in good health.

This chain uses TRBV5-1 with TRBJ2-5; D unresolved. Trimming cost V 4 bases and J 2 bases, with 3 bases left between them. The CDR3 is 11 amino acids. From germline, CDR1 is SGHRS and CDR2 YFSETQ. The CDR3 protein is CASSKQETQYF. The CDR3 nucleotides are TGCGCCAGCAGCAAGCAAGAGACCCAGTACTTC.

The CDR3 region is CASRPRTGELFF. The CDR3 DNA reads as TGTGCCAGCAGACCGAGAACCGGGGAGCTGTTTTTT. The chain employs TRBV6-5 and TRBJ2-2; D unresolved. This CDR3 region has 12 residues. Germline loops: CDR1 MNHEY, CDR2 SVGAGI. V gave up 6 bases and J gave up 5 bases, with 7 bases separating them.

This clone was observed a handful of times. The chain has TRBV4-1 and TRBJ1-4; unclear D gene. Trimming removed 0 bases at V and 10 bases at J, with 15 bases between. The CDR3 extends over 15 amino acids. Looked up from germline, CDR1 is MGHRA and CDR2 is YSYEKL. The CDR3 DNA follows: TGCGCCAGCAGCCAAGAAGGAGGAGGGATAAGAAAACTGTTTTTT. Residues: CASSQEGGGIRKLFF.

The chain is built from TRBV5-4 and TRBJ2-3; TRBD2 agrees at 9 bases. Losses at the gene ends were 0 bases for V and 3 bases for J; bases not matched to a gene: 8. This CDR3 is built from 17 residues. Germline V gives CDR1 SGHNT, CDR2 YYREEE (reference sequence). Written as DNA, the CDR3 is TGTGCCAGCAGCTTGGGCTCCGGGACTAGCATGACAGATACGCAGTATTTT. It specifies CASSLGSGTSMTDTQYF.

This clone was detected only a few times. V is TRBV4-3 and J is TRBJ2-5, with D unresolved. Per the germline V gene, CDR1 is LGHNA and CDR2 is YSLEER. This CDR3 comprises 21 residues. Deletions cut 1 base from V and 0 bases from J, with 27 bases between. In nucleotides, the CDR3 is TGCGCCAGCAGCCAAGGGGGTCATAGCTCCTCGTTGCCTTTATACCAAGAGACCCAGTACTTC. Translating it yields CASSQGGHSSSLPLYQETQYF.

This clone has a handful of counts. CDR3 amino acids: CASSQEVRSYGYTF. CDR3 nucleotide sequence: TGCGCCAGCAGCCAAGAGGTACGGAGCTATGGCTACACCTTC. The J gene is TRBJ1-2, the V gene TRBV4-3, with D unresolved. The CDR3 sequence is 14 residues long. Germline V CDR1 and CDR2: LGHNA, YSLEER. The V end was cut by 0 bases, the J end by 4 bases, with 9 bases between.

This chain connects TRBV27 to TRBJ2-2; TRBD1 matches 8 bases. Germline V lookup: CDR1 MNHEY, CDR2 SMNVEV (reference sequence). The length of the CDR3 is 16 residues. After removal of 2 bases from V and 4 bases from J, the junction contained 6 bases not matched to a gene. CDR3 sequence (DNA): TGTGCCAGCAGTTTAAGGCAGGGGGCGCCCACCGGGGAGCTGTTTTTT. This translates into CASSLRQGAPTGELFF.

The rearrangement links TRBV11-3 to TRBJ2-1; 15 nucleotides line up with TRBD2. The CDR3 contains 14 residues. The V gene end was trimmed by 4 bases and the J gene end by 10 bases; junction bases not matched to a gene: 2. The germline V gene encodes CDR1 SGHNT and CDR2 YENEEA. CDR3 protein: CASSSGTSGREQFF. The CDR3 bases are TGTGCCAGCAGCTCCGGGACTAGCGGGAGGGAGCAGTTCTTC.

The V call is TRBV29-1, the J call TRBJ2-3, with D tentatively TRBD2 (6 bases). Germline CDR1 is SQVTM and CDR2 is ANQGSEA. The CDR3 length is 13 residues. V was cut by 1 base and J by 6 bases, with 11 bases left in between. Here the CDR3 reads CSVEGGDWDTQYF. CDR3 sequence (DNA): TGCAGCGTTGAAGGGGGGGATTGGGATACGCAGTATTTT.

The chain has TRBV7-2 and TRBJ2-7; D perhaps matches TRBD1 (8 bases). The CDR3 runs to 15 residues. V dropped 5 bases and J dropped 3 bases, with 17 bases sitting between them. Germline V gene lookup returns CDR1 SGHTA and CDR2 FQGNSA. This chain's CDR3 is CASSPGQGGGYEQYF. Here the CDR3 DNA reads TGTGCCAGCAGCCCCGGACAGGGCGGGGGCTACGAGCAGTACTTC.

A few counts support this clone. The chain joins TRBV7-2 to TRBJ2-5, with TRBD2 as a possible D gene (6 bases). Near its end, the DNA agrees better with TRBJ2-7, so the J call may be wrong. The CDR3 length is 16 residues. Per germline, CDR1 SGHTA and CDR2 FQGNSA. This chain's CDR3 is CASSSRWAGSAYEQYF. In DNA, the CDR3 is TGTGCCAGCAGCTCGAGGTGGGCGGGGTCAGCCTACGAGCAGTACTTC.

The chain joins TRBV5-4 to TRBJ2-4, with D uncertain. The germline gives CDR1 SGHNT, CDR2 YYREEE (reference sequence). CDR3 size: 15 residues. Between the trimmed V and J ends, which lost 4 bases and 3 bases, there was a span of 14 bases. CDR3 sequence: CASSGPGGGKNIQYF. The CDR3 DNA follows: TGTGCCAGCAGCGGACCTGGCGGCGGCAAAAACATTCAGTACTTC. Full variable domain (remainder filled in from reference TRBV5-4 and TRBJ2-4): ETGVTQSPTHLIKTRGQQVTLRCSSQSGHNTVSWYQQALGQGPQFIFQYYREEENGRGNFPPRFSGLQFPNYSSELNVNALELDDSALYLCASSGPGGGKNIQYFGAGTRLSVL.

The CDR3 DNA reads as TGCGCCAGCAGCCAAGCGGTTGGGACAGGGGGAACCGGGGAGCTGTTTTTT. This encodes CASSQAVGTGGTGELFF. The chain combines TRBV4-3 with TRBJ2-2; 11 nucleotides align to TRBD1. J lost 5 bases, V lost 1 base, and 6 bases had no gene match. The germline V gene has CDR1 LGHNA and CDR2 YSLEER. The CDR3 has 17 amino acids.

This sequence joins TRBV28 and TRBJ2-3; 9 bases map to TRBD1. The V gene's germline CDR1 is MDHEN and CDR2 SYDVKM. This CDR3 contains 16 residues. After removal of 5 bases from V and 2 bases from J, the junction contained 8 bases not matched to a gene. The CDR3 region is CASSKNRGRFTDTQYF. CDR3 bases: TGTGCCAGCAGTAAGAACAGGGGGCGATTCACAGATACGCAGTATTTT.

This clone has only a few counts. This chain connects TRBV9 to TRBJ2-3, with 9 positions matching TRBD2. The CDR3 is made up of 15 amino acids. CDR1 is SGDLS and CDR2 is YYNGEE in the germline V gene. Unmatched junction bases numbered 9, after V lost 4 bases and J lost 6 bases. CDR3 nucleotides: TGTGCCAGCAGCCCCAGGGCGGGAGGGTTGGATACGCAGTATTTT. It translates to CASSPRAGGLDTQYF.

In its sample, this clone was seen a few times. V usage is TRBV6-1 and J usage is TRBJ2-7; 12 bases match TRBD2. V dropped 3 bases and J dropped 2; count of bases not matched to a gene: 5. The CDR3 is made up of 16 amino acids. The germline CDR1 and CDR2 sequences are MNHNS and SASEGT. CDR3 DNA: TGTGCCAGCAGTGAGCTAGCGGGAGGGAAACCCTACGAGCAGTACTTC. This sequence encodes CASSELAGGKPYEQYF.

As to this clone: Other DNA sequences in the sample encode the same CDR3. The chain has TRBV9 and TRBJ2-1; no definite D call. CDR1 and CDR2 from the germline V gene are SGDLS and YYNGEE. The CDR3 covers 12 residues. V was cut by 4 bases and J by 10 bases, with 12 bases left in between. The CDR3 here is CASSSQLGEQFF. The CDR3 nucleotides are TGTGCCAGCAGCTCGCAGCTCGGAGAGCAGTTCTTC. Complete variable domain (other parts from reference TRBV9 and TRBJ2-1): DSGVTQTPKHLITATGQRVTLRCSPRSGDLSVYWYQQSLDQGLQFLIQYYNGEERAKGNILERFSAQQFPDLHSELNLSSLELGDSALYFCASSSQLGEQFFGPGTRLTVL.

This chain joins TRBV2 and TRBJ2-7; D possibly corresponds to TRBD2 (5 bases). This CDR3 spans 13 amino acids. V was shortened by 6 bases and J by 2 bases, with 11 bases between the two germline ends. Germline V lookup: CDR1 SNHLY, CDR2 FYNNEI. CDR3 loop: CASREDGAYEQYF. As DNA, the CDR3 is TGTGCCAGCAGGGAGGACGGAGCCTACGAGCAGTACTTC.

This clone was found a few times. The chain has TRBV18 and TRBJ2-1; D possibly corresponds to TRBD1 (6 bases). The V end was cut by 1 base, the J end by 8 bases, with 15 bases between. Germline V gene lookup returns CDR1 KGHSH and CDR2 LQKENI. The CDR3 extends over 15 amino acids. CDR3 sequence (DNA): TGTGCCAGCTCACCACGGGATAACAGGGTTCATGAGCAGTTCTTC. Translation gives CASSPRDNRVHEQFF.

This clone has just a few counts. The chain combines TRBV9 with TRBJ2-2; tentatively, D is TRBD1 or TRBD2 (5 bases each). V shed 0 bases and J shed 6 bases, with 9 bases lying between them. This CDR3 is 14 amino acids long. Germline V gene sequence: CDR1 SGDLS, CDR2 YYNGEE. CDR3 sequence reads: CASSVGGTPGELFF. The CDR3 DNA follows: TGTGCCAGCAGCGTAGGTGGGACGCCCGGGGAGCTGTTTTTT. The complete variable domain, with remaining parts taken from reference TRBV9 and TRBJ2-2, reads DSGVTQTPKHLITATGQRVTLRCSPRSGDLSVYWYQQSLDQGLQFLIQYYNGEERAKGNILERFSAQQFPDLHSELNLSSLELGDSALYFCASSVGGTPGELFFGEGSRLTVL.

V is TRBV6-6 and J is TRBJ2-7; D tentatively fits TRBD1 or TRBD2 (5 bases each). The CDR3 runs to 13 residues. Germline values: CDR1 MNHNY, CDR2 SVGAGI (reference sequence). V gave up 6 bases and J gave up 2 bases, with 11 bases separating them. DNA of the CDR3: TGTGCCAGCAGGACGGGACCGGCCTACGAGCAGTACTTC. Residues: CASRTGPAYEQYF.

The V and J genes are TRBV5-1 and TRBJ2-5; the D is unclear. Trimming cost V 3 bases and J 5 bases, with 11 bases left between them. The CDR3 is 13 residues long. Germline V gene lookup returns CDR1 SGHRS and CDR2 YFSETQ. This CDR3 reads CASSSLPAETQYF. The CDR3 DNA follows: TGCGCCAGCAGCTCACTACCCGCCGAGACCCAGTACTTC.

This chain connects TRBV7-2 to TRBJ2-3, with 8 positions matching TRBD2. Germline loops: CDR1 SGHTA, CDR2 FQGNSA. V shed 1 base, J shed 5 bases, and the junction held 8 bases outside the gene matches. This CDR3 region has 16 residues. The CDR3 loop is CASSLVGTSSVDTQYF. The DNA for the CDR3 is TGTGCCAGCAGCTTAGTCGGGACTAGTTCGGTAGATACGCAGTATTTT.

The gene calls are TRBV15 and TRBJ2-3; D is unclear. This CDR3 region has 15 residues. CDR1 is LNHNV and CDR2 is YYDKDF in the germline V gene (reference sequence). V lost 5 bases, J lost 3 bases, and 15 bases lay in between. CDR3 sequence reads: CATSPRTPETDTQYF. As DNA, the CDR3 is TGTGCCACCAGCCCACGCACTCCTGAGACAGATACGCAGTATTTT. The variable domain in full, completed from reference TRBV15 and TRBJ2-3, reads DAMVIQNPRYQVTQFGKPVTLSCSQTLNHNVMYWYQQKSSQAPKLLFHYYDKDFNNEADTPDNFQSRRPNTSFCFLDIRSPGLGDTAMYLCATSPRTPETDTQYFGPGTRLTVL.